Here is one T cell receptor beta chain with its context. In TCRdb, the RT-PCR reads were re-called with MiXCR into one record per CDR3 protein. The table records 800,000 to 1,000,000 distinct CDR3 sequences, over 15% of them present only once. The data derive from a study of patients and donors after allogeneic stem cell transplantation. CDR1 DFQATT and CDR2 SNEGSKA come from the germline V gene (reference sequence). The CDR3 runs to 12 residues. The germline V and J ends were trimmed by 5 bases and 2 bases, with 9 bases remaining between them. What was sequenced was blood, either unsorted or a sorted T cell fraction (not recorded which). This receptor was obtained from a human donor who was either an allogeneic HSCT recipient or a stem cell or donor lymphocyte infusion donor (not recorded which). It is not recorded whose cells these are; they may come from a transplant donor. The chain employs TRBV20-1 and TRBJ1-1; D is perhaps TRBD1 (6 bases). DNA of the CDR3: TGCAGTGCTGAGGGGGGAAACACTGAAGCTTTCTTT. This codes for CSAEGGNTEAFF.